This TCR beta chain was captured by sequencing in a study of CD8 T cells in Susac syndrome. Whole-study findings and limits: As the study acknowledged, the number of individuals who were part of its TCR sequencing and HLA analysis was relatively small.

The study sequenced TCR beta in blood CD8+ and CD4+ T cells. While CD8+ and CD4+ T cells were isolated negatively, TEMRA cells were enriched by FACS. CDR3 length: 11 residues. V shed 6 bases and J shed 9 bases, with 11 bases lying between them. Germline lookup yields CDR1 MGHRA and CDR2 YSYEKL. RNA, at roughly 0.45 to 1 ug, was reverse transcribed with random hexamers. Amplification of TCR beta CDR3 by immunoSEQ multiplex PCR spanned 54 Vbeta and 13 Jbeta. Each CDR3 protein is one row after TCRdb ran MiXCR on the immunoSEQ multiplex PCR reads. The sample records under 200,000 distinct CDR3 sequences, around 96% being singletons. With respect to this clonotype: No antigen is known for it.

The chain joins TRBV4-1 to TRBJ1-1; tentative D call: TRBD1 (5 bases). Sequencing was performed on CD8+ T cells from PBMCs. The receptor was derived from a human donor with multiple sclerosis. The CDR3 is CASRGPTKAFF. Written as DNA, the CDR3 is TGCGCCAGCAGGGGACCGACAAAAGCTTTCTTT.